This T cell receptor (beta chain) appears in the sequencing data of a study of T cells after yellow fever vaccination. Study information: Those fractions that held only low numbers of cells were prepared using the SMART-Seq v4 Ultra Low Input RNA kit.

Synthesis of TCR cDNA relied on 5'RACE template switching, which attached a universal primer site and UMIs. A single record per CDR3 protein comes from TCRdb applying MiXCR to the 5' RACE reads. The profile covers some 68,000 distinct CDR3 sequences, with just over 6.5% appearing a single time and roughly 35% taken by the ten largest. The V end lost 0 bases, the J end lost 3 bases, and 11 bases lay between the germline ends. Germline CDR1 SQVTM, CDR2 ANQGSEA. The CDR3 spans 14 residues. This clonotype was detected many times. Its matching antigen is unknown. Findings of the study overall: After the booster, 96% of CD4 and about nine tenths of CD8 primary-response clones were re-detected. Peaking faster, on day 5 versus 15, the secondary response was nonetheless weaker.

The chain joins TRBV29-1 to TRBJ1-2; a possible D gene is TRBD1 (5 bases). The sample in question was CD8+ T cells sorted from PBMCs, obtained about 41 days after the first yellow fever vaccination. This clonotype originated in a man aged 18 to 35 who received the YFV17D yellow fever vaccine. As DNA, the CDR3 is TGCAGCGTTGAAGACATGGGCAGGGACTATGGCTACACCTTC. Translated, it gives CSVEDMGRDYGYTF. Looking up the rest from reference TRBV29-1 and TRBJ1-2 gives the full variable domain: SAVISQKPSRDICQRGTSLTIQCQVDSQVTMMFWYRQQPGQSLTLIATANQGSEATYESGFVIDKFPISRPNLTFSTLTVSNMSPEDSSIYLCSVEDMGRDYGYTFGSGTRLTVV.